A single sample gave rise to the 27 T cell receptor beta chains below, sequenced in a study of cytomegalovirus exposure and HLA in healthy donors (dated by TCRdb to the late 2010s). Library preparation was by the immunoSEQ multiplex PCR assay. A mixture of 60 forward primers for TCR Vbeta segments and 13 reverse primers for TCR Jbeta segments was used in the multiplex PCR. TCRdb mirrors the immuneACCESS table, restricted to in-frame sequences. Some clones are absent from its copies; in checked studies, under half trace to an unresolved V gene, and the reason for the others is unknown. The data table for this sample lists around 58,000 clones. Together, the top ten hold approximately 10% of the sample. The sample comprised PBMCs. These receptors were obtained from a man aged 50 or older in good health and CMV-seropositive.

The chain has TRBV7-3 and TRBJ2-1; 7 nucleotides line up with TRBD1. The V gene's germline CDR1 is SGHTA and CDR2 FQGTGA. The CDR3 totals 14 residues. The V gene end was trimmed by 3 bases and the J gene end by 2 bases; junction bases not matched to a gene: 1. The CDR3 protein is CASSFDRAYNEQFF. CDR3 DNA sequence: TGTGCCAGCAGCTTCGACAGGGCCTACAATGAGCAGTTCTTC. Variable domain in full (rest from reference TRBV7-3 and TRBJ2-1): GAGVSQTPSNKVTEKGKYVELRCDPISGHTALYWYRQSLGQGPEFLIYFQGTGAADDSGLPNDRFFAVRPEGSVSTLKIQRTERGDSAVYLCASSFDRAYNEQFFGPGTRLTVL.

V usage is TRBV28 and J usage is TRBJ1-5; 8 positions match TRBD1. The CDR3 has 13 amino acids. With V trimmed by 10 bases and J by 5 bases, 7 bases remained unmatched. Germline values: CDR1 MDHEN, CDR2 SYDVKM. The CDR3 region is CATGQGSYQPQHF. CDR3 sequence (DNA): TGTGCCACCGGACAGGGAAGTTATCAGCCCCAGCATTTT.

The V gene is TRBV9, the J gene TRBJ2-2, with a tentative D call TRBD2 (5 bases). From germline, CDR1 is SGDLS and CDR2 YYNGEE. The CDR3 spans 16 residues. The V and J ends lost 0 bases and 0 bases respectively, with 9 bases between them. The CDR3 region is CASSVGGGPNTGELFF. The CDR3 DNA reads TGTGCCAGCAGCGTAGGTGGCGGGCCGAACACCGGGGAGCTGTTTTTT.

This chain connects TRBV2 to TRBJ1-5, with a tentative D call TRBD1 (6 bases). V lost 4 bases, J lost 1 base, and 14 bases lay in between. Germline V CDR1 and CDR2: SNHLY, FYNNEI. The CDR3 spans 16 residues. This CDR3 is CASSAGAQGSNQPQHF. Here the CDR3 DNA reads TGTGCCAGCAGTGCCGGGGCGCAGGGGAGCAATCAGCCCCAGCATTTT.

The gene calls are TRBV28 and TRBJ1-2; perhaps TRBD1 as D (5 bases). The CDR3 is 12 residues long. CDR1 and CDR2 from the germline V gene are MDHEN and SYDVKM. The V end was cut by 10 bases, the J end by 2 bases, with 11 bases between. DNA for the CDR3: TGTGCCAACGGGGGACCGAACTATGGCTACACCTTC. It encodes CANGGPNYGYTF.

The chain has TRBV7-2 and TRBJ1-1, with a weak D call TRBD1 (6 bases). CDR3 length: 15 residues. CDR1 SGHTA and CDR2 FQGNSA come from the germline V gene. V lost 6 bases and J lost 12, with 26 bases in between. The CDR3 spells CASSQPNRDKSSSFF. The DNA for the CDR3 is TGTGCCAGCAGTCAACCTAACCGGGACAAATCGTCGTCTTTCTTT.

The chain employs TRBV5-6 and TRBJ2-3, with 10 bases that match TRBD2. V lost 5 bases to trimming and J lost 1 base; unmatched junction nucleotides: 10. The CDR3 length is 17 residues. Per germline, CDR1 SGHDT and CDR2 YYEEEE. The CDR3 coding sequence is TGTGCCAGCAGTCAGAGCTGGACTAGCGGACGCACAGATACGCAGTATTTT. Its translation: CASSQSWTSGRTDTQYF.

V and J are TRBV28 and TRBJ1-5, with D maybe TRBD1 (5 bases). Germline CDR1 is MDHEN and CDR2 is SYDVKM. The ends were cut back, 6 bases at V and 0 bases at J, with 12 bases in the middle. CDR3 length: 15 amino acids. The CDR3 bases are TGTGCCAGCAGGGGGGGAGGGATTAGCAATCAGCCCCAGCATTTT. It yields the protein CASRGGGISNQPQHF.

The chain uses TRBV6-1 and TRBJ1-6, with 8 bases matching TRBD1. This CDR3 spans 17 amino acids. CDR1 and CDR2 (germline): MNHNS, SASEGT. The V and J ends lost 4 bases and 2 bases, in that order; junction bases with no gene match: 7. The CDR3 loop reads CASSADRALPYNSPLHF. The CDR3 nucleotides are TGTGCCAGCAGTGCGGACAGGGCATTACCCTATAATTCACCCCTCCACTTT.

The chain couples TRBV6-1 to TRBJ1-1; no definite D call. CDR1 and CDR2 (germline): MNHNS, SASEGT. This CDR3 contains 13 residues. Deletions cut 4 bases from V and 4 bases from J, with 10 bases between. The CDR3 DNA follows: TGTGCCAGCAGTGTAGAAATGAGCACTGAAGCTTTCTTT. This translates into CASSVEMSTEAFF.

This chain uses TRBV12-5 with TRBJ2-2, with TRBD1 identical over 7 bases. The CDR3 length is 16 residues. Germline V gene data show CDR1 as LGHNT and CDR2 as FRNRAP. J was trimmed by 5 bases and V by 3 bases; bases with no gene match: 9. The CDR3, as DNA: TGTGCTAGTGGTTTTTCCCGGGACAGATGGACCGGGGAGCTGTTTTTT. It translates to CASGFSRDRWTGELFF.

The rearrangement links TRBV15 to TRBJ1-4, with a possible D match to TRBD1 (5 bases). V was pared by 0 bases and J by 7 bases, with 12 bases between. The germline V gene has CDR1 LNHNV and CDR2 YYDKDF (reference sequence). This CDR3 spans 15 amino acids. DNA of the CDR3: TGTGCCACCAGCAGAGATCCAGGGTCGGGTGAAAAACTGTTTTTT. Its protein product is CATSRDPGSGEKLFF. The whole variable domain, filled in from reference TRBV15 and TRBJ1-4, reads DAMVIQNPRYQVTQFGKPVTLSCSQTLNHNVMYWYQQKSSQAPKLLFHYYDKDFNNEADTPDNFQSRRPNTSFCFLDIRSPGLGDTAMYLCATSRDPGSGEKLFFGSGTQLSVL.

Here the CDR3 reads CASSARDFGTTEAFF. CDR3 in DNA: TGTGCCAGCAGTGCCAGGGACTTCGGTACCACTGAAGCTTTCTTT. The V call is TRBV2, the J call TRBJ1-1, with D perhaps TRBD1 (5 bases). The V gene's germline CDR1 is SNHLY and CDR2 FYNNEI. The CDR3 runs to 15 residues. Between the trimmed V and J ends, which lost 4 bases and 4 bases, there was a span of 16 bases. Full variable domain (rest looked up from reference TRBV2 and TRBJ1-1): EPEVTQTPSHQVTQMGQEVILRCVPISNHLYFYWYRQILGQKVEFLVSFYNNEISEKSEIFDDQFSVERPDGSNFTLKIRSTKLEDSAMYFCASSARDFGTTEAFFGQGTRLTVV.

This chain connects TRBV5-1 to TRBJ1-2, with TRBD1 matching over 7 bases. V shed 4 bases, J shed 4 bases, and the junction held 13 bases outside the gene matches. This CDR3 spans 16 amino acids. Germline values: CDR1 SGHRS, CDR2 YFSETQ. The CDR3 protein is CASSPDRPPRLYGYTF. The CDR3 nucleotides are TGCGCCAGCAGCCCGGACAGGCCCCCACGCCTCTATGGCTACACCTTC.

The chain recombines TRBV10-3 with TRBJ2-5, with TRBD1 identical over 8 bases. The CDR3 length is 15 residues. The V segment lost 0 bases and the J segment 3 bases; nucleotides outside the gene matches: 3. The germline CDR1 and CDR2 sequences are ENHRY and SYGVKD. The CDR3 loop reads CAISESKTGEETQYF. The CDR3 nucleotides read TGTGCCATCAGTGAGTCGAAGACAGGGGAAGAGACCCAGTACTTC.

V is TRBV28 and J is TRBJ2-7, with 11 bases identical to TRBD2. Germline lookup yields CDR1 MDHEN and CDR2 SYDVKM. CDR3 length: 14 amino acids. The ends lost 6 bases at V and 4 bases at J; junction bases unmatched: 5. CDR3 in amino acids: CASSPGTSGYEQYF. CDR3 DNA sequence: TGTGCCAGCAGCCCTGGGACTAGCGGTTACGAGCAGTACTTC.

As regards this clone: One junction end does not reproduce the germline sequence, and a read error may be involved. The sample contains more than one DNA sequence encoding this CDR3. The chain carries TRBV30 and TRBJ1-6; D uncertain. Per germline, CDR1 GTSNPN and CDR2 SVGIG (reference sequence). The CDR3 has 13 amino acids. The CDR3 sequence: CAWSGGLNSPLHF. The CDR3 DNA reads TGTGCCTGGAGCGGCGGTCTTAATTCACCCCTACACTTT.

The chain carries TRBV9 and TRBJ2-1, with D possibly matching TRBD1 (6 bases). V lost 0 bases and J lost 0, with 10 bases in between. Germline lookup yields CDR1 SGDLS and CDR2 YYNGEE. This CDR3 region has 16 residues. This CDR3 reads CASSVGTESSYNEQFF. In DNA form, the CDR3 reads TGTGCCAGCAGCGTAGGGACAGAAAGCTCCTACAATGAGCAGTTCTTC.

This CDR3 is CASSPVGQLNQPQHF. Here the CDR3 DNA reads TGTGCCAGCAGCCCAGTGGGGCAGCTAAATCAGCCCCAGCATTTT. V is TRBV9 and J is TRBJ1-5, with D perhaps matching TRBD1 (5 bases). The CDR3 contains 15 residues. V was trimmed by 4 bases and J by 4 bases, leaving 15 bases between them. Germline CDR1 is SGDLS and CDR2 is YYNGEE.

V usage is TRBV27 and J usage is TRBJ2-7; 10 bases align to TRBD1. In germline, CDR1 is MNHEY, CDR2 SMNVEV (reference sequence). The trim removed 7 bases at V and 4 bases at J, leaving 10 bases unmatched. CDR3 length: 15 residues. This chain's CDR3 is CASTPRGTGVYEQYF. DNA for the CDR3: TGTGCCAGCACCCCTAGGGGGACAGGGGTATACGAGCAGTACTTC.

The chain carries TRBV7-6 and TRBJ2-1; TRBD2 is a possible D gene (6 bases). Trimming took off 1 base at V and 5 bases at J, with 9 bases between the two ends. The CDR3 length is 14 residues. Looked up from germline, CDR1 is SGHVS and CDR2 is FNYEAQ. CDR3 sequence reads: CASSLGVADNEQFF. Here the CDR3 DNA reads TGTGCCAGCAGCTTAGGAGTAGCGGACAATGAGCAGTTCTTC.

The chain combines TRBV19 with TRBJ2-1; weak D call: TRBD2 (5 bases). The CDR3 consists of 14 residues. Germline values: CDR1 LNHDA, CDR2 SQIVND (reference sequence). V was trimmed by 5 bases and J by 11 bases, leaving 19 bases between them. Here the CDR3 DNA reads TGTGCCAGTAGTGTACTAGGTCCTACACCCCAGCAGTTCTTC. This codes for CASSVLGPTPQQFF.

V gene TRBV30 combines with J gene TRBJ1-1, with D tentatively TRBD1 (5 bases). Germline-derived CDR1 and CDR2 are GTSNPN and SVGIG (reference sequence). The CDR3 is made up of 13 amino acids. Trimming stripped 3 bases from V and 4 bases from J, with 12 bases between. In DNA form, the CDR3 reads TGTGCCTGGAGGCCCGGGGGGATCACTGAAGCTTTCTTT. Encoded protein: CAWRPGGITEAFF.

This sequence joins TRBV5-1 and TRBJ2-7; D possibly corresponds to TRBD1 (6 bases). The CDR3 sequence is 15 residues long. From germline, CDR1 is SGHRS and CDR2 YFSETQ. Trimming pared 2 bases from V and 3 bases from J, leaving 15 bases between. The CDR3 nucleotides read TGCGCCAGCAGCTTCGCGCCGGGCAGGGGCTACGAGCAGTACTTC. It codes for CASSFAPGRGYEQYF. Combining the CDR3 with reference TRBV5-1 and TRBJ2-7 gives the whole variable domain KAGVTQTPRYLIKTRGQQVTLSCSPISGHRSVSWYQQTPGQGLQFLFEYFSETQRNKGNFPGRFSGRQFSNSRSEMNVSTLELGDSALYLCASSFAPGRGYEQYFGPGTRLTVT.

The CDR3 sequence: CASSATGTGDEKLFF. The CDR3 coding sequence is TGTGCCAGTAGTGCGACCGGGACAGGGGACGAAAAACTGTTTTTT. The chain employs TRBV19 and TRBJ1-4, with 10 positions matching TRBD1. The CDR3 has 15 residues. Germline CDR1 is LNHDA and CDR2 is SQIVND (reference sequence). V shed 5 bases and J 8 bases; nucleotides not matched to a gene: 8.

This chain links TRBV19 with TRBJ1-5, with 8 bases matching TRBD1. The V gene's germline CDR1 is LNHDA and CDR2 SQIVND (reference sequence). V dropped 7 bases and J dropped 4; count of bases not matched to a gene: 9. This CDR3 comprises 15 residues. CDR3 sequence (DNA): TGTGCCAGTACCGCGACAGGGGCGGGAAATCAGCCCCAGCATTTT. Encoded protein: CASTATGAGNQPQHF.

CDR3 coding DNA: TGTGCCAGCAGTTATCAACGAATGACAGTACAAGCTTTCTTT. Protein: CASSYQRMTVQAFF. The rearrangement links TRBV6-6 to TRBJ1-1, with D perhaps matching TRBD1 (5 bases). Deletions cut 3 bases from V and 9 bases from J, with 17 bases between. The germline V gene has CDR1 MNHNY and CDR2 SVGAGI (reference sequence). CDR3 length equals 14 residues.